Each of the 22 T cell receptor beta chains below was sequenced from the same sample in a study of blood T cell repertoires in COVID-19. Assay: immunoSEQ multiplex PCR; the TCRdb copy retains only in-frame clones and omits some. The data hold approximately 200,000 clones, with approximately 85% observed a single time. Input material: peripheral blood. Receptors were obtained from a man aged 55 to 70 with acute or convalescent COVID-19.

The chain employs TRBV11-2 and TRBJ2-7; D may be TRBD2 (5 bases). Trimming took 5 bases from V and 6 from J, leaving 14 bases between them. CDR1 and CDR2 from the germline V gene are SGHAT and FQNNGV. The CDR3 totals 13 residues. CDR3: CASSPLGVGEQYF. CDR3 bases: TGTGCCAGCAGCCCCCTCGGGGTCGGCGAGCAGTACTTC.

The chain is built from TRBV28 and TRBJ2-1, with D perhaps TRBD2 (6 bases). There are 12 residues in the CDR3. CDR1 is MDHEN, CDR2 SYDVKM, per germline. The ends were cut back, 3 bases at V and 9 bases at J, with 9 bases in the middle. CDR3 loop: CASSFPGGEQFF. CDR3 DNA sequence: TGTGCCAGCAGTTTCCCCGGGGGTGAGCAGTTCTTC.

The chain has TRBV6-2 or TRBV6-3 and TRBJ1-5, with a tentative D call TRBD1 (6 bases). The CDR3 loop spans 16 amino acids. Trimming removed 6 bases at V and 7 bases at J, with 22 bases between. The V gene's germline CDR1 is MNHEY and CDR2 SVGEGT. CDR3 DNA: TGTGCCAGCAGCCCCATCGAAGGCGCAGGGGTCCAGCCCCAGCATTTT. This gives the protein CASSPIEGAGVQPQHF.

For the CDR3, the DNA is TGTGCCAGCAGTTACTACAGGACCGGGGAGCTGTTTTTT. It specifies CASSYYRTGELFF. The V gene is TRBV6-5, the J gene TRBJ2-2; D might be TRBD1 (5 bases). The CDR3 sequence is 13 residues long. Per germline, CDR1 MNHEY and CDR2 SVGAGI. V dropped 1 base and J dropped 5 bases, with 5 bases sitting between them.

V is TRBV27 and J is TRBJ1-2; TRBD1 might be the D (6 bases). The V end lost 4 bases, the J end lost 8 bases, and 20 bases lay between the germline ends. Germline V gene lookup returns CDR1 MNHEY and CDR2 SMNVEV (reference sequence). The CDR3 totals 15 residues. CDR3 sequence: CASSSNFRDKQGYTF. The CDR3 nucleotides read TGTGCCAGCAGTTCCAACTTCAGGGACAAACAAGGCTACACCTTC.

This chain joins TRBV6-5 and TRBJ1-2; TRBD1 might be the D (6 bases). Trimming stripped 2 bases from V and 5 bases from J, with 12 bases between. Germline values: CDR1 MNHEY, CDR2 SVGAGI. This CDR3 is 14 amino acids long. The CDR3: CASSYGGQPYGYTF. The CDR3 bases are TGTGCCAGCAGTTACGGAGGACAGCCTTATGGCTACACCTTC.

CDR3 loop: CASRGALAGTYEQYF. The CDR3 DNA follows: TGTGCCAGCAGGGGAGCGCTAGCGGGAACCTACGAGCAGTACTTC. The rearrangement links TRBV28 to TRBJ2-7, with TRBD2 matching 9 bases. CDR1 is MDHEN, CDR2 SYDVKM, per germline. The CDR3 runs 15 residues. V was clipped by 6 bases and J by 2 bases; unmatched bases: 8.

This clone appeared a single time. This chain joins TRBV9 and TRBJ1-2; TRBD1 matches at 10 bases. Germline lookup yields CDR1 SGDLS and CDR2 YYNGEE. The J segment lost 10 bases and the V segment lost 0 bases, leaving 9 bases of the junction unmatched. The CDR3 length is 15 residues. The CDR3 reads CASSVGWDRGGVYTF. The CDR3 coding sequence is TGTGCCAGCAGCGTAGGCTGGGACAGGGGAGGGGTCTACACCTTC.

The chain links TRBV28 to TRBJ2-3, with 14 nucleotides matching TRBD2. Trimming removed 8 bases from V and 5 bases from J; junction bases left unmatched: 18. The CDR3 is 19 amino acids. Germline V gene sequence: CDR1 MDHEN, CDR2 SYDVKM. The CDR3 coding sequence is TGTGCCAGCTCCCGGTGGAGACTAGCGGGAGGGCCGGGGGGAGATACGCAGTATTTT. This gives the protein CASSRWRLAGGPGGDTQYF.

CDR3 loop: CASSLGLAGAEQFF. The CDR3 DNA reads TGTGCCAGCAGCCTGGGACTAGCGGGAGCCGAGCAGTTCTTC. The chain joins TRBV7-6 to TRBJ2-1, with TRBD2 matching over 14 bases. Germline CDR1 is SGHVS and CDR2 is FNYEAQ. Trimming at V came to 5 bases and at J to 10 bases, leaving 4 bases not matched to a gene. The CDR3 consists of 14 residues.

V and J are TRBV27 and TRBJ2-4; 10 bases match TRBD1. Losses at the gene ends were 6 bases for V and 2 bases for J; bases not matched to a gene: 7. There are 16 residues in the CDR3. CDR1 and CDR2 (germline): MNHEY, SMNVEV (reference sequence). CDR3 amino acids: CASSSTGGFSKNIQYF. CDR3 in DNA: TGTGCCAGCAGCTCGACAGGGGGCTTTTCCAAAAACATTCAGTACTTC.

The chain joins TRBV19 to TRBJ1-4; 9 positions agree with TRBD1. The CDR3 spans 13 residues. The ends lost 9 bases at V and 6 bases at J; junction bases unmatched: 5. Germline V gives CDR1 LNHDA, CDR2 SQIVND (reference sequence). CDR3 region: CASSWTGDEKLFF. The CDR3 DNA reads as TGTGCCAGCTCCTGGACAGGGGATGAAAAACTGTTTTTT.

The chain combines TRBV6-5 with TRBJ1-6; 7 nucleotides align to TRBD1. V lost 2 bases and J lost 6; bases outside the gene matches: 4. CDR1 MNHEY and CDR2 SVGAGI come from the germline V gene. The CDR3 spans 15 residues. CDR3 bases: TGTGCCAGCAGTTACGGGCGGGACAGTAATTCACCCCTCCACTTT. Amino acid sequence: CASSYGRDSNSPLHF.

The chain carries TRBV27 and TRBJ2-2; TRBD2 aligns across 10 bases. CDR3 length: 17 residues. Germline V CDR1 and CDR2: MNHEY, SMNVEV (reference sequence). V lost 8 bases, J lost 1 base, and 10 bases stayed unmatched. The CDR3: CASGTKSGRVNTGELFF. CDR3 bases: TGTGCCAGCGGGACCAAAAGCGGGAGGGTGAACACCGGGGAGCTGTTTTTT.

The rearrangement joins TRBV6-5 to TRBJ1-2; tentatively, D is TRBD1 (5 bases). Looked up from germline, CDR1 is MNHEY and CDR2 is SVGAGI. The CDR3 has 15 residues. V gave up 0 bases and J gave up 7 bases, with 15 bases separating them. The CDR3 spells CASSYSKSSRGGYTF. CDR3 bases: TGTGCCAGCAGTTACTCGAAGTCCTCAAGGGGTGGCTACACCTTC.

The V call is TRBV28, the J call TRBJ1-5; TRBD1 matches 7 bases. Germline values: CDR1 MDHEN, CDR2 SYDVKM. V lost 3 bases, J lost 6 bases, and 2 bases stayed unmatched. The CDR3 extends over 13 amino acids. Here the CDR3 reads CASSLTGLQPQHF. CDR3 in DNA: TGTGCCAGCAGTTTGACAGGGCTTCAGCCCCAGCATTTT.

In its sample, this clone was seen a few times. This chain joins TRBV9 and TRBJ1-3; 7 bases are shared with TRBD1. This CDR3 region has 16 residues. The V gene end was trimmed by 7 bases and the J gene end by 8 bases; junction bases not matched to a gene: 18. Germline CDR1 SGDLS, CDR2 YYNGEE. The CDR3, as DNA: TGTGCCAGCTCCCTCGAGGGCAGGGGGTACGGAGACACCATATATTTT. Protein: CASSLEGRGYGDTIYF.

The J gene is TRBJ2-3, the V gene TRBV19, with 9 bases lining up with TRBD2. With V trimmed by 9 bases and J by 2 bases, 6 bases remained unmatched. CDR1 is LNHDA, CDR2 SQIVND, per germline (reference sequence). This CDR3 comprises 14 residues. The DNA for the CDR3 is TGTGCCAGCCTCGGGGGACTAGCCACAGATACGCAGTATTTT. Its translation: CASLGGLATDTQYF.

The J gene is TRBJ2-7, the V gene TRBV29-1, with 10 nucleotides matching TRBD2. Germline trimming cut 4 bases from V and 6 bases from J; bases unmatched to any gene: 6. Per germline, CDR1 SQVTM and CDR2 ANQGSEA. The CDR3 runs to 13 residues. This chain's CDR3 is CSVGVAGGSEQYF. CDR3 nucleotide sequence: TGCAGCGTTGGGGTAGCGGGAGGAAGCGAGCAGTACTTC.

V usage is TRBV28 and J usage is TRBJ2-7; D might be TRBD1 (5 bases). The CDR3 consists of 13 residues. Trimming took off 8 bases at V and 0 bases at J, with 11 bases between the two ends. Germline V gene lookup returns CDR1 MDHEN and CDR2 SYDVKM. CDR3 amino acids: CASEGVFSYEQYF. In DNA form, the CDR3 reads TGTGCCAGCGAAGGGGTTTTCTCCTACGAGCAGTACTTC.

V is TRBV3-1 (or the pseudogene TRBV3-2) and J is TRBJ1-5; a possible D gene is TRBD1 (5 bases). The CDR3 extends over 14 amino acids. Germline lookup yields CDR1 LGHDT and CDR2 YNNKEL (reference sequence). The V end was cut by 4 bases, the J end by 6 bases, with 13 bases between. The CDR3 DNA follows: TGTGCCAGCAGCCTAGGGAGGGGTGGTCAGCCCCAGCATTTT. Protein sequence: CASSLGRGGQPQHF.

The CDR3 spells CASSLGAASSTDTQYF. Written as DNA, the CDR3 is TGTGCCAGCAGCTTGGGGGCAGCATCTAGCACAGATACGCAGTATTTT. J is TRBJ2-3 and V is TRBV7-9, with D perhaps matching TRBD1 (6 bases). Germline-derived CDR1 and CDR2 are SEHNR and FQNEAQ (reference sequence). V shed 3 bases and J shed 0 bases, with 13 bases lying between them. This CDR3 has 16 residues. Supplemented by reference TRBV7-9 and TRBJ2-3, the full variable domain reads DTGVSQNPRHKITKRGQNVTFRCDPISEHNRLYWYRQTLGQGPEFLTYFQNEAQLEKSRLLSDRFSAERPKGSFSTLEIQRTEQGDSAMYLCASSLGAASSTDTQYFGPGTRLTVL.